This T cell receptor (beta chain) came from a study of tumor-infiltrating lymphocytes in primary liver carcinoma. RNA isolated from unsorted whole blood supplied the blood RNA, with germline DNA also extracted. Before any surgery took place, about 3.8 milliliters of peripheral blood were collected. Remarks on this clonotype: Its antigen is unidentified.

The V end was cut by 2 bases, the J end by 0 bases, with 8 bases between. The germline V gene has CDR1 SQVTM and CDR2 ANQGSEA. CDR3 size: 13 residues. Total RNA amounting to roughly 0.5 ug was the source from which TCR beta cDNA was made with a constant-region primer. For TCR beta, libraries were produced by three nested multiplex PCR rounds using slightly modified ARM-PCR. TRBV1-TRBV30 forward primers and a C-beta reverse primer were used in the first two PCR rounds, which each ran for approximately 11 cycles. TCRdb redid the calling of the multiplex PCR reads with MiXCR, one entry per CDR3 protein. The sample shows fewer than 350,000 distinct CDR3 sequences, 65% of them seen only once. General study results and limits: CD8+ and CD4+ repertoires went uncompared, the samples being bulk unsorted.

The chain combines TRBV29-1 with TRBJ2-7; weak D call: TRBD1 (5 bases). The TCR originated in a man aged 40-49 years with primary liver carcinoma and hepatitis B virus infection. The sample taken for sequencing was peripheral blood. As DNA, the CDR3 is TGCAGCGTTGAACTGGACAACTCCTACGAGCAGTACTTC. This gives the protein CSVELDNSYEQYF.